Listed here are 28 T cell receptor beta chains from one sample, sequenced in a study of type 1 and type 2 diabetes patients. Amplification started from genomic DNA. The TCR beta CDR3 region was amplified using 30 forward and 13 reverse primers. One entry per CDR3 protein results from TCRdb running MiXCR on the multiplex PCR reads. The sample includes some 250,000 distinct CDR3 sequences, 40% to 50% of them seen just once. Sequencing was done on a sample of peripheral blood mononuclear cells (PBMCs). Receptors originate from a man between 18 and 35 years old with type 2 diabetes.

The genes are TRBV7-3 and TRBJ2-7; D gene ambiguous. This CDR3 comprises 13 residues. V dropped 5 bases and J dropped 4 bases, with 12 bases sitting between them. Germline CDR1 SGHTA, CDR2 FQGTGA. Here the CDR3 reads CASSRLNSYEQYF. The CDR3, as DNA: TGTGCCAGCAGCCGCCTTAACAGTTACGAGCAGTACTTC.

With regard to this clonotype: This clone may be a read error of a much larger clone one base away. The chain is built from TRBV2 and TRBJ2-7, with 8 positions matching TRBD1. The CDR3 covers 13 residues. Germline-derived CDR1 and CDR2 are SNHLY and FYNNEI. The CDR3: CATLPGGGYGQYF. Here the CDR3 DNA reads TGTGCCACCCTGCCAGGGGGCGGGTACGGGCAGTACTTC.

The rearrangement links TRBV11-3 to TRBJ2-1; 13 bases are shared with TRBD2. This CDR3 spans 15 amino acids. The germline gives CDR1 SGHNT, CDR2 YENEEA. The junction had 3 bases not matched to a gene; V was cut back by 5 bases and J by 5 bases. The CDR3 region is CASSEGLAGNNEQFF. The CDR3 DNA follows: TGTGCCAGCAGCGAGGGACTAGCGGGAAACAATGAGCAGTTCTTC.

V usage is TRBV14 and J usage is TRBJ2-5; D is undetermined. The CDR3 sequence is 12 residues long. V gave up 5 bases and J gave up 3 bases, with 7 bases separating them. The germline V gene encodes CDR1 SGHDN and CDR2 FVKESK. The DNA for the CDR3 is TGTGCCAGCAGCAAGAGAGAAGAGACCCAGTACTTC. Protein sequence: CASSKREETQYF.

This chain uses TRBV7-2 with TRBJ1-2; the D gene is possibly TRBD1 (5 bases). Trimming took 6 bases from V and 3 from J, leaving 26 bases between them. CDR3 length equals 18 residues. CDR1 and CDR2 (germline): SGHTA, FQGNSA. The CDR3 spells CASSYSFGQLPNDYGYTF. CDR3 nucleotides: TGTGCCAGCAGTTACTCATTCGGACAACTTCCAAATGACTATGGCTACACCTTC.

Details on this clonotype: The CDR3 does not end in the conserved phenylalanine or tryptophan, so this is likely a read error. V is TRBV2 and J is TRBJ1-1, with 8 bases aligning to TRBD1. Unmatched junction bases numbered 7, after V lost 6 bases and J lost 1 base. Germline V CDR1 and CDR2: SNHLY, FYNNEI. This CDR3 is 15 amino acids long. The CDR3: CASSPSGQGNTEAFL. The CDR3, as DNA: TGTGCCAGCAGCCCCTCTGGACAGGGGAACACTGAAGCTTTCCTT.

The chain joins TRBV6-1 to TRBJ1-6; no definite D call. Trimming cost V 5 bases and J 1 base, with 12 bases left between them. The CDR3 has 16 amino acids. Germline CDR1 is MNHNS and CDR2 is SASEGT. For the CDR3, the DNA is TGTGCCAGCAGTTACTCTTCGGAATCCTATAATTCACCCCTCCACTTT. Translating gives CASSYSSESYNSPLHF.

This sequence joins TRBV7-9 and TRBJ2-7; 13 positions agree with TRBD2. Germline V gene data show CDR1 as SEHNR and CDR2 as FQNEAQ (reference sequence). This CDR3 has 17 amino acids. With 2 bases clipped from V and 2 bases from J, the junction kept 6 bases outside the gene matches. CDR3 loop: CASSLQGLAGDPYEQYF. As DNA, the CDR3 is TGTGCCAGCAGCTTACAAGGACTAGCGGGAGACCCCTACGAGCAGTACTTC.

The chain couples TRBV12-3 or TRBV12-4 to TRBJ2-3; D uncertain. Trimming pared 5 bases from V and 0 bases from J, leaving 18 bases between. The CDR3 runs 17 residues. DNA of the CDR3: TGTGCCAGCAGTGAAACTGGTGAAATAAGAAGCACAGATACGCAGTATTTT. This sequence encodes CASSETGEIRSTDTQYF.

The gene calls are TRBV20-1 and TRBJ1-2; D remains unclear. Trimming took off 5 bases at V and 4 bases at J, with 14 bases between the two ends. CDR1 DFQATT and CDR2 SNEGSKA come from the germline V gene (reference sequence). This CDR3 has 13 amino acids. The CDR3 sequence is CSAGSGLGYGYTF. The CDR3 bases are TGCAGTGCTGGGAGTGGATTGGGCTATGGCTACACCTTC.

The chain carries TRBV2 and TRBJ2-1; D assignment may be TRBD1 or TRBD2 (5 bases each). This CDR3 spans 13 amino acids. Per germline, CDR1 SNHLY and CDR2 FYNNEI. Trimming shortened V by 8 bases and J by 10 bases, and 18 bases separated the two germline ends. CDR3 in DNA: TGTGCCAGCTCCGGGACGCACTATTGGGAGCAGTTCTTC. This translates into CASSGTHYWEQFF.

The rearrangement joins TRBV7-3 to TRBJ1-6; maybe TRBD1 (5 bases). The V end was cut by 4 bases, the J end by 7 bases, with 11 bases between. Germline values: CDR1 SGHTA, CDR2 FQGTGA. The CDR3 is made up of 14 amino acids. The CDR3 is CASSYGGSNSPLHF. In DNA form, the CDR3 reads TGTGCCAGCAGCTACGGGGGGTCCAATTCACCCCTCCACTTT.

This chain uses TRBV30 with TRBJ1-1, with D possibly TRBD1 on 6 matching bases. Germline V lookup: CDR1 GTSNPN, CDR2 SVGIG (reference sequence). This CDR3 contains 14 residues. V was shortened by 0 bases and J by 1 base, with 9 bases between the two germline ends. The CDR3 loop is CAWSVGGGNTEAFF. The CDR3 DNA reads TGTGCCTGGAGTGTAGGGGGAGGGAACACTGAAGCTTTCTTT.

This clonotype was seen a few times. CDR3 coding DNA: TGCAGCGTCGGGACAGGGGGCGCCGGGTCTTATGGCTACACCTTC. Translating gives CSVGTGGAGSYGYTF. The chain has TRBV29-1 and TRBJ1-2; 12 bases align to TRBD1. V shed 6 bases, J shed 5 bases, and the junction held 10 bases outside the gene matches. This CDR3 contains 15 residues. CDR1 and CDR2 from the germline V gene are SQVTM and ANQGSEA.

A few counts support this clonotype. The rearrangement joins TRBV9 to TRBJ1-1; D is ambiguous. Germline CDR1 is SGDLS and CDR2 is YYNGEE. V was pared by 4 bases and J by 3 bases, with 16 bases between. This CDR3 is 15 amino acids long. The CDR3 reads CASSQPGPWDTEAFF. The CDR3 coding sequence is TGTGCCAGCAGCCAACCCGGACCCTGGGACACTGAAGCTTTCTTT. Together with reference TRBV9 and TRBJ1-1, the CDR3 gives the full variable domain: DSGVTQTPKHLITATGQRVTLRCSPRSGDLSVYWYQQSLDQGLQFLIQYYNGEERAKGNILERFSAQQFPDLHSELNLSSLELGDSALYFCASSQPGPWDTEAFFGQGTRLTVV.

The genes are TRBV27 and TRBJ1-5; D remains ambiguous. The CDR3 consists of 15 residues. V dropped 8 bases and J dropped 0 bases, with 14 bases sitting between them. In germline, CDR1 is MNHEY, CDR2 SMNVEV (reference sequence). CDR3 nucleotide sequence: TGTGCCAGCGCAAAAATGGCGGATAGCAATCAGCCCCAGCATTTT. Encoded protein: CASAKMADSNQPQHF.

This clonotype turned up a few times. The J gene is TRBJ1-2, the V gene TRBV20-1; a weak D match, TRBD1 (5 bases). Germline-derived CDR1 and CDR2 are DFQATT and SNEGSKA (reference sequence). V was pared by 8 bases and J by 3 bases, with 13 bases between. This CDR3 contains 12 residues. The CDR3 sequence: CSSPGGDYGYTF. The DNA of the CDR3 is TGCAGTTCCCCCGGGGGGGACTATGGCTACACCTTC.

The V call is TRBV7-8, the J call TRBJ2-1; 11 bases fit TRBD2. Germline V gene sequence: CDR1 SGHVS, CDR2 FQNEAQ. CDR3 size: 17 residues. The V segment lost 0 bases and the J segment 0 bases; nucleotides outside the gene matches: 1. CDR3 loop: CASSLAGLAASYNEQFF. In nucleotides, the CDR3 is TGTGCCAGCAGCTTAGCGGGACTAGCGGCCTCCTACAATGAGCAGTTCTTC.

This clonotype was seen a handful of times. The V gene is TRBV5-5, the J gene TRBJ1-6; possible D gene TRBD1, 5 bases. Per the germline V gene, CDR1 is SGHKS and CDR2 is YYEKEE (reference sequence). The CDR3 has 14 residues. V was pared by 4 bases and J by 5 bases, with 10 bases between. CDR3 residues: CASSRPGHNSPLHF. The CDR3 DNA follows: TGTGCCAGCAGCAGGCCGGGACATAATTCACCCCTCCACTTT.

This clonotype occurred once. CDR3 DNA: TGCAGTGTCAGGGACTCCTATAATTCACCCCTCCACTTT. Encoded protein: CSVRDSYNSPLHF. V usage is TRBV20-1 and J usage is TRBJ1-6; tentative D call: TRBD1 (5 bases). CDR3 length: 13 residues. Trimming cost V 7 bases and J 0 bases, with 7 bases left between them. CDR1 and CDR2 (germline): DFQATT, SNEGSKA (reference sequence).

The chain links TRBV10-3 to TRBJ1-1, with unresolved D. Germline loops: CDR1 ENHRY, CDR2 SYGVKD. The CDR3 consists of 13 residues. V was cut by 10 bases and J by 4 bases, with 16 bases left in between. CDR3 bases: TGTGCCACCGCCCCGGGCGGGCGCACTGAAGCTTTCTTT. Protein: CATAPGGRTEAFF.

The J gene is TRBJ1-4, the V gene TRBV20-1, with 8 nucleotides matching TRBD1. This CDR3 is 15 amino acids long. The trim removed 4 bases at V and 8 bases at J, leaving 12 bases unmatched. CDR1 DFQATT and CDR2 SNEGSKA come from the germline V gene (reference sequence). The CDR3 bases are TGCAGTGCTACGAACCGACAGGGGATTTTGGAAAAACTGTTTTTT. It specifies CSATNRQGILEKLFF.

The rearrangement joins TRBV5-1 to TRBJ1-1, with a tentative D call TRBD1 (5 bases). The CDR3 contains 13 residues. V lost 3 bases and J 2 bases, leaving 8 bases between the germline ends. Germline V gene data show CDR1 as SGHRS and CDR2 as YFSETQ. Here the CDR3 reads CASSWGINTEAFF. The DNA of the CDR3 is TGCGCCAGCAGCTGGGGCATAAACACTGAAGCTTTCTTT. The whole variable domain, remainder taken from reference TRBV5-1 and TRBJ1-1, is KAGVTQTPRYLIKTRGQQVTLSCSPISGHRSVSWYQQTPGQGLQFLFEYFSETQRNKGNFPGRFSGRQFSNSRSEMNVSTLELGDSALYLCASSWGINTEAFFGQGTRLTVV.

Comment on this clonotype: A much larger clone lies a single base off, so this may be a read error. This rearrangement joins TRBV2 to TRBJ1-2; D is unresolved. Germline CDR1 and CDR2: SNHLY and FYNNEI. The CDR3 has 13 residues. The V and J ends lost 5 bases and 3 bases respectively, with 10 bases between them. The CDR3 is CASSRESDYGYTF. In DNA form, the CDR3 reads TGTGCCAGCAGTAGGGAGTCTGACTATGGCTACACCTTC.

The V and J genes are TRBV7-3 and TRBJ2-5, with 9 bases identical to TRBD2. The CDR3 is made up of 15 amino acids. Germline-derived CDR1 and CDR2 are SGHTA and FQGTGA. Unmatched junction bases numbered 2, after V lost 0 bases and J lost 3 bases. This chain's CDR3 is CASSLTSSGEETQYF. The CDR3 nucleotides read TGTGCCAGCAGCTTAACTTCTAGCGGGGAAGAGACCCAGTACTTC. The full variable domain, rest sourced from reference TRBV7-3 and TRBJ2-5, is GAGVSQTPSNKVTEKGKYVELRCDPISGHTALYWYRQSLGQGPEFLIYFQGTGAADDSGLPNDRFFAVRPEGSVSTLKIQRTERGDSAVYLCASSLTSSGEETQYFGPGTRLLVL.

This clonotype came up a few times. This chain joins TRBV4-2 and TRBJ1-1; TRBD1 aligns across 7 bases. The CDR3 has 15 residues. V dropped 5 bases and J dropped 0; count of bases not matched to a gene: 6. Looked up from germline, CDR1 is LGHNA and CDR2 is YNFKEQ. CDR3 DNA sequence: TGTGCCAGCAGCGAGGGGGCAAACATGAACACTGAAGCTTTCTTT. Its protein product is CASSEGANMNTEAFF.

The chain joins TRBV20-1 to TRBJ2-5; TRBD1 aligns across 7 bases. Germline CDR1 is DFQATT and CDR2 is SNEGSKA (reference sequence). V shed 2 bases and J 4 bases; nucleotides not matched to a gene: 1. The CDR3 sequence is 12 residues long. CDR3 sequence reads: CSARHRGETQYF. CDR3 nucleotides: TGCAGTGCTAGACACAGGGGAGAGACCCAGTACTTC.

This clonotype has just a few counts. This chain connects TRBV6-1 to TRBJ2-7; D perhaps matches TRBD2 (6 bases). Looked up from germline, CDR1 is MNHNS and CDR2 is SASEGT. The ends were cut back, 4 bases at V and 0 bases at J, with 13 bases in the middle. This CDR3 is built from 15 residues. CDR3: CASSATAGSSYEQYF. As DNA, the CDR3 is TGTGCCAGCAGTGCGACAGCGGGTAGCTCCTACGAGCAGTACTTC.